These 32 T cell receptor beta chains originate from one sample sequenced in a study of blood T cell repertoires in COVID-19. Method: immunoSEQ multiplex PCR; TCRdb's copy keeps in-frame clones and lacks some. The data hold more than 200,000 clones, with more than 85% observed a single time. The source material was peripheral blood. The receptors originated from a woman aged 45-60 years with COVID-19, enrolled during active disease.

This sequence joins TRBV10-1 and TRBJ2-2; possible D gene TRBD1, 5 bases. Between the trimmed V and J ends, which lost 5 bases and 1 base, there was a span of 8 bases. The CDR3 is made up of 14 amino acids. Germline assignment: CDR1 WNHNN and CDR2 SYGVQD (reference sequence). CDR3 amino acids: CASSFTGNTGELFF. The CDR3 DNA follows: TGCGCCAGCAGTTTCACAGGGAACACCGGGGAGCTGTTTTTT.

The gene calls are TRBV29-1 and TRBJ1-1; 8 bases are a match to TRBD1. Germline V gene sequence: CDR1 SQVTM, CDR2 ANQGSEA. Trimming cost V 8 bases and J 0 bases; bases outside gene matches: 5. This CDR3 is built from 13 residues. CDR3 sequence reads: CSTSGGMNTEAFF. Here the CDR3 DNA reads TGCAGCACGTCAGGGGGCATGAACACTGAAGCTTTCTTT.

This rearrangement joins TRBV2 to TRBJ1-2; no reliable D call. V dropped 4 bases and J dropped 13 bases, with 10 bases sitting between them. This CDR3 comprises 10 residues. Germline loops: CDR1 SNHLY, CDR2 FYNNEI. This chain's CDR3 is CASSGTSATF. The CDR3 region has the DNA TGTGCCAGCAGTGGGACTTCGGCCACCTTC.

This clone was seen only once. The chain joins TRBV19 to TRBJ2-5; tentative D call: TRBD1 (5 bases). The ends were cut back, 7 bases at V and 1 base at J, with 10 bases in the middle. This CDR3 is 13 amino acids long. CDR1 and CDR2 from the germline V gene are LNHDA and SQIVND (reference sequence). The CDR3 loop reads CASTHQGQETQYF. The CDR3 bases are TGTGCCAGTACACACCAGGGCCAAGAGACCCAGTACTTC.

V usage is TRBV19 and J usage is TRBJ1-2; D is possibly TRBD1 (5 bases). The germline V gene encodes CDR1 LNHDA and CDR2 SQIVND (reference sequence). Between the trimmed V and J ends, which lost 6 bases and 8 bases, there was a span of 13 bases. This CDR3 region has 12 residues. The CDR3 loop reads CASSDQGRGYTF. The CDR3 DNA reads TGTGCCAGTAGCGACCAGGGTCGGGGCTACACCTTC.

The CDR3 loop is CASSPRGTEAFF. CDR3 nucleotides: TGTGCCAGCAGTCCTCGGGGGACTGAAGCTTTCTTT. The chain combines TRBV25-1 with TRBJ1-1, with D possibly TRBD1 on 5 matching bases. V was pared by 5 bases and J by 5 bases, with 9 bases between. The CDR3 covers 12 residues. Germline CDR1 MGHDK, CDR2 SYGVNS.

The rearrangement joins TRBV28 to TRBJ2-5; 8 bases map to TRBD1. The V gene end was trimmed by 3 bases and the J gene end by 6 bases; junction bases not matched to a gene: 12. Germline V gene lookup returns CDR1 MDHEN and CDR2 SYDVKM. CDR3 length: 16 residues. The CDR3 is CASSFGRDRLRKTQYF. The CDR3 bases are TGTGCCAGCAGTTTTGGCCGGGACAGGCTACGGAAGACCCAGTACTTC.

J is TRBJ1-6 and V is TRBV28, with 7 bases identical to TRBD1. Per germline, CDR1 MDHEN and CDR2 SYDVKM. The ends lost 6 bases at V and 5 bases at J; junction bases unmatched: 7. The CDR3 has 15 residues. The chain's CDR3 is CASREGARDNSPLHF. The CDR3 DNA reads as TGTGCCAGCAGGGAGGGGGCGCGCGATAATTCACCCCTCCACTTT.

In DNA, the CDR3 is TGTGCCAGCAGCTTAGGGCTCGGGGCGGGAGCTGAAGCTTTCTTT. Translated, it gives CASSLGLGAGAEAFF. V and J are TRBV7-2 and TRBJ1-1, with a possible D match to TRBD1 (5 bases). This CDR3 spans 15 amino acids. Germline V gives CDR1 SGHTA, CDR2 FQGNSA. Trimming stripped 1 base from V and 6 bases from J, with 15 bases between.

The chain employs TRBV19 and TRBJ2-7; TRBD2 matches 11 bases. V lost 8 bases and J lost 6; bases outside the gene matches: 6. The length of the CDR3 is 13 residues. Germline loops: CDR1 LNHDA, CDR2 SQIVND (reference sequence). The CDR3 sequence is CASSTSGALEQYF. CDR3 bases: TGTGCCAGTTCGACTAGCGGGGCCCTCGAGCAGTACTTC.

J is TRBJ2-7 and V is TRBV28; 10 nucleotides agree with TRBD2. This CDR3 comprises 12 residues. V trimming: 9 bases; J trimming: 7 bases; junction bases outside the gene matches: 6. CDR1 and CDR2 from the germline V gene are MDHEN and SYDVKM. The CDR3 sequence: CASSGGYREQYF. CDR3 DNA: TGTGCCAGTAGCGGGGGGTATAGGGAGCAGTACTTC.

This chain uses TRBV27 with TRBJ2-3; D may be TRBD1 (5 bases). Germline lookup yields CDR1 MNHEY and CDR2 SMNVEV (reference sequence). This CDR3 contains 15 residues. With 3 bases removed from V and 0 bases from J, the gap between germline ends came to 10 bases. The CDR3: CASSLTATSTDTQYF. CDR3 coding DNA: TGTGCCAGCAGTTTGACAGCCACTAGCACAGATACGCAGTATTTT.

J is TRBJ2-3 and V is TRBV6-6; D might be TRBD2 (6 bases). CDR1 is MNHNY and CDR2 is SVGAGI in the germline V gene (reference sequence). V lost 6 bases and J 2 bases, leaving 18 bases between the germline ends. The CDR3 runs to 16 residues. CDR3 protein: CASSSSRGTPTDTQYF. The CDR3 DNA reads as TGTGCCAGCAGCTCATCGCGGGGCACTCCCACAGATACGCAGTATTTT.

This clone was seen only once. The chain uses TRBV6-4 and TRBJ1-2; D unclear. The CDR3 extends over 14 amino acids. Germline CDR1 is MRHNA and CDR2 is SNTAGT. Trimming took 3 bases from V and 4 from J, leaving 12 bases between them. As DNA, the CDR3 is TGTGCCAGCAGTGAGAGCTTTGGTGGCTATGGCTACACCTTC. Residues: CASSESFGGYGYTF.

The rearrangement links TRBV5-3 to TRBJ2-4; 9 bases fit TRBD2. TRBV5-3 is noted as an ORF with a role that remains uncertain. The length of the CDR3 is 19 residues. Unmatched junction bases numbered 15, after V lost 4 bases and J lost 1 base. CDR3 region: CARSPWIAGAPWAKNIQYF. CDR3 DNA: TGTGCCAGAAGCCCCTGGATAGCGGGGGCCCCCTGGGCCAAAAACATTCAGTACTTC.

The chain uses TRBV24-1 and TRBJ1-2; D is undetermined. V shed 2 bases and J shed 8 bases, with 11 bases lying between them. Germline lookup yields CDR1 KGHDR and CDR2 SFDVKD. The CDR3 loop spans 13 amino acids. This CDR3 reads CATSDSGRGGYTF. CDR3 DNA: TGTGCCACCAGTGATTCGGGAAGAGGGGGCTACACCTTC.

This clone was seen just once. The chain has TRBV2 and TRBJ2-5; 7 bases are shared with TRBD1. Germline V lookup: CDR1 SNHLY, CDR2 FYNNEI. This CDR3 spans 13 amino acids. V gave up 6 bases and J gave up 2 bases; unmatched junction bases: 3. This chain's CDR3 is CASRTGLQETQYF. The CDR3 DNA reads TGTGCCAGCAGGACAGGGTTACAAGAGACCCAGTACTTC. The full variable domain, its missing parts supplied by reference TRBV2 and TRBJ2-5, is EPEVTQTPSHQVTQMGQEVILRCVPISNHLYFYWYRQILGQKVEFLVSFYNNEISEKSEIFDDQFSVERPDGSNFTLKIRSTKLEDSAMYFCASRTGLQETQYFGPGTRLLVL.

This clone occurred once. The V call is TRBV23-1, the J call TRBJ1-5; perhaps TRBD1 as D (6 bases). TRBV23-1 is an ORF for which the function is uncertain. The ends were cut back, 0 bases at V and 7 bases at J, with 16 bases in the middle. The CDR3 consists of 16 residues. CDR3 region: CASSQSTRGAKQPQHF. The CDR3 coding sequence is TGCGCCAGCAGTCAATCAACTCGGGGGGCGAAACAGCCCCAGCATTTT.

This clone was recorded a few times. The J gene is TRBJ1-1, the V gene TRBV4-1; the match to TRBD1 covers 7 bases. CDR1 and CDR2 from the germline V gene are MGHRA and YSYEKL. This CDR3 contains 15 residues. The trim removed 5 bases at V and 1 base at J, leaving 7 bases unmatched. The CDR3 sequence is CASSGRGQTNTEAFF. CDR3 DNA: TGCGCCAGCAGCGGCAGGGGACAGACGAACACTGAAGCTTTCTTT.

V gene TRBV5-8 combines with J gene TRBJ2-2, with TRBD1 as a possible D gene (6 bases). Germline-derived CDR1 and CDR2 are SGHTS and YDEGEE. The CDR3 is 16 residues long. V was shortened by 2 bases and J by 2 bases, with 13 bases between the two germline ends. The CDR3 DNA follows: TGTGCCAGCAGCTTTCACAGGGAGATAAACACCGGGGAGCTGTTTTTT. Translating it yields CASSFHREINTGELFF.

The genes are TRBV18 and TRBJ1-1; D may be TRBD1 (6 bases). The CDR3 contains 15 residues. V was cut by 3 bases and J by 1 base, with 12 bases left in between. Germline CDR1 reads KGHSH; CDR2 reads LQKENI. The chain's CDR3 is CASSPRDKGNTEAFF. CDR3 bases: TGTGCCAGCTCACCTCGGGACAAGGGGAACACTGAAGCTTTCTTT.

The chain carries TRBV7-2 and TRBJ1-6, with D perhaps matching TRBD1 (6 bases). The CDR3 runs to 13 residues. V lost 6 bases and J lost 7, with 10 bases in between. The germline V gene has CDR1 SGHTA and CDR2 FQGNSA. The CDR3 coding sequence is TGTGCCAGCAGTACCGGACAGAATTCACCCCTCCACTTT. Its translation: CASSTGQNSPLHF.

The rearrangement links TRBV9 to TRBJ2-3, with 8 bases identical to TRBD2. CDR3 length: 17 amino acids. Germline V gene lookup returns CDR1 SGDLS and CDR2 YYNGEE. V lost 0 bases to trimming and J lost 5 bases; unmatched junction nucleotides: 11. CDR3 sequence: CASSVATAGGQGDTQYF. Here the CDR3 DNA reads TGTGCCAGCAGCGTAGCTACGGCGGGGGGCCAGGGAGATACGCAGTATTTT.

The chain has TRBV27 and TRBJ2-3; possibly TRBD1 for D (6 bases). Germline lookup yields CDR1 MNHEY and CDR2 SMNVEV (reference sequence). The CDR3 is 15 amino acids. Deletions cut 2 bases from V and 8 bases from J, with 17 bases between. In DNA, the CDR3 is TGTGCCAGCAGTTTACGGCAGGGGTCACGAGGTACGCAGTATTTT. Translated: CASSLRQGSRGTQYF.

The chain recombines TRBV5-1 with TRBJ1-2; no reliable D call. The CDR3 is made up of 14 amino acids. The V end lost 1 base, the J end lost 4 bases, and 11 bases lay between the germline ends. Germline-derived CDR1 and CDR2 are SGHRS and YFSETQ. CDR3 loop: CASSLSTSSYGYTF. CDR3 sequence (DNA): TGCGCCAGCAGCTTGAGTACGAGTTCCTATGGCTACACCTTC. Together with reference TRBV5-1 and TRBJ1-2, the CDR3 gives the full variable domain: KAGVTQTPRYLIKTRGQQVTLSCSPISGHRSVSWYQQTPGQGLQFLFEYFSETQRNKGNFPGRFSGRQFSNSRSEMNVSTLELGDSALYLCASSLSTSSYGYTFGSGTRLTVV.

This clone was observed once. J is TRBJ2-3 and V is TRBV19; D is possibly TRBD1 (8 bases). Germline lookup yields CDR1 LNHDA and CDR2 SQIVND (reference sequence). Trimming shortened V by 6 bases and J by 6 bases, and 16 bases separated the two germline ends. The CDR3 is 14 amino acids. The CDR3 reads CASRNRGGADTQYF. CDR3 sequence (DNA): TGTGCCAGTAGAAACAGGGGGGGTGCCGATACGCAGTATTTT.

The chain uses TRBV11-3 and TRBJ1-4; D is possibly TRBD1 (5 bases). The CDR3 is made up of 15 amino acids. The germline V gene encodes CDR1 SGHNT and CDR2 YENEEA. The germline V and J ends were trimmed by 3 bases and 3 bases, with 11 bases remaining between them. For the CDR3, the DNA is TGTGCCAGCAGCTTGACCAGGGTATCTAATGAAAAACTGTTTTTT. It specifies CASSLTRVSNEKLFF.

This clone showed up just once. This chain joins TRBV7-2 and TRBJ2-7; 11 bases fit TRBD2. Germline trimming cut 1 base from V and 3 bases from J; bases unmatched to any gene: 5. The CDR3 consists of 16 residues. The germline V gene has CDR1 SGHTA and CDR2 FQGNSA. CDR3 nucleotide sequence: TGTGCCAGCAGCTTAGGTCGACTAGCGGGGTTCTACGAGCAGTACTTC. This gives the protein CASSLGRLAGFYEQYF.

The V gene is TRBV5-1, the J gene TRBJ2-5, with 12 bases matching TRBD1. V trimming: 2 bases; J trimming: 3 bases; junction bases outside the gene matches: 5. CDR3 size: 16 residues. Germline CDR1 and CDR2: SGHRS and YFSETQ. The CDR3 loop reads CASSLPGQGAEETQYF. The CDR3 DNA is TGCGCCAGCAGCTTACCGGGACAGGGGGCGGAAGAGACCCAGTACTTC. The full variable domain, rest sourced from reference TRBV5-1 and TRBJ2-5, is KAGVTQTPRYLIKTRGQQVTLSCSPISGHRSVSWYQQTPGQGLQFLFEYFSETQRNKGNFPGRFSGRQFSNSRSEMNVSTLELGDSALYLCASSLPGQGAEETQYFGPGTRLLVL.

This chain uses TRBV19 with TRBJ1-6; D might be TRBD1 (6 bases). The CDR3 length is 16 residues. The germline gives CDR1 LNHDA, CDR2 SQIVND (reference sequence). V was shortened by 6 bases and J by 7 bases, with 19 bases between the two germline ends. The CDR3 here is CASSSPDRFKNSPLHF. CDR3 DNA: TGTGCCAGTAGCTCACCCGACAGGTTCAAAAATTCACCCCTCCACTTT.

The V gene is TRBV5-1, the J gene TRBJ1-1, with D unclear. Trimming removed 1 base from V and 4 bases from J, with 8 bases in between. Germline assignment: CDR1 SGHRS and CDR2 YFSETQ. The CDR3 totals 13 residues. Here the CDR3 reads CASSLSTGTEAFF. The CDR3, as DNA: TGCGCCAGCAGCTTGTCTACGGGCACTGAAGCTTTCTTT.

The V gene is TRBV5-4, the J gene TRBJ1-2, with a weak D call TRBD1 (6 bases). The CDR3 has 15 residues. V gave up 4 bases and J gave up 8 bases, with 21 bases separating them. Germline-derived CDR1 and CDR2 are SGHNT and YYREEE (reference sequence). CDR3 in DNA: TGTGCCAGCAGCCAGGATGGTCAGGGGAGAAGGGGCTACACCTTC. As protein: CASSQDGQGRRGYTF.